This TCR beta chain appears in the sequencing data of a study of Graves' ophthalmopathy and Graves' hyperthyroidism. At the level of the study: The collection of peripheral blood took place at initial diagnosis, before any treatment.

This CDR3 is built from 18 residues. CDR1 is SNHLY, CDR2 FYNNEI, per germline. Losses at the gene ends were 5 bases for V and 0 bases for J; bases not matched to a gene: 13. RNA transcripts were the source from which TCR beta CDR3 regions were amplified. RT-PCR in the first round used HTBI primers; a second-round multiplex PCR followed. Using its own MiXCR run on the multiplex PCR reads, TCRdb lists one record per CDR3 protein. The table shows 650,000 to 900,000 distinct CDR3 sequences, with 40% occurring only once. The study enrolled ophthalmopathy donors with moderate-to-severe activity, CAS ≥3, NOSPECS ≥4 and duration under 3 months. Exclusion covered patients with other autoimmune diseases or uncontrolled infections (as well as pregnancy or lactation).

The sample taken for sequencing was peripheral blood. This chain joins TRBV2 and TRBJ2-7; 10 bases match TRBD2. The TCR sequence derives from an adult man with Graves' ophthalmopathy. The CDR3: CASSQPGLAGVSSYEQYF. CDR3 DNA: TGTGCCAGCAGTCAGCCCGGTCTAGCGGGGGTCAGCTCCTACGAGCAGTACTTC.